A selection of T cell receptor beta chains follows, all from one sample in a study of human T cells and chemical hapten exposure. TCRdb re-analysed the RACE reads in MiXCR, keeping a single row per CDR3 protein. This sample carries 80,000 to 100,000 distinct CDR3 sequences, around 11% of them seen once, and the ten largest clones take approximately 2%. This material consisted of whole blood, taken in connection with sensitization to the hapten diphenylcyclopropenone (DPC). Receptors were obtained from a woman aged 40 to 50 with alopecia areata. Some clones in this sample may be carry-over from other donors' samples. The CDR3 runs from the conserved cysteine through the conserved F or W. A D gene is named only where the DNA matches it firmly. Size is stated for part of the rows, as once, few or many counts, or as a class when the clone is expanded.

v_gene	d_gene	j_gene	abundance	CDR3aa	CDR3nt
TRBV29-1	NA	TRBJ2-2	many	CSALVGNTGELFF	TGCAGCGCGCTTGTGGGTAACACCGGGGAGCTGTTTTTT
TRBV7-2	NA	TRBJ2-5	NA	CASRMRGHETQYF	TGTGCCAGCAGGATGAGGGGCCACGAGACCCAGTACTTC
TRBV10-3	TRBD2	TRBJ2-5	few	CAAKRERNQETQYF	TGTGCCGCCAAGCGGGAGCGGAATCAAGAGACCCAGTACTTC
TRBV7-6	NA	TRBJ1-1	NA	CACSLGIYTEAFF	TGTGCCTGCAGCTTGGGGATATACACTGAAGCTTTCTTT
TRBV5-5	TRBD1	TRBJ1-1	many	CASSWGQGANTEAFF	TGTGCCAGCAGCTGGGGACAGGGGGCGAACACTGAAGCTTTCTTT
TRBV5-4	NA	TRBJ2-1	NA	CASSLWELEGNEQFF	TGTGCCAGCAGCTTGTGGGAGCTTGAGGGAAATGAGCAGTTCTTC
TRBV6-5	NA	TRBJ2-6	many	CATRKGGGGYSGANVLTF	TGTGCCACCAGAAAAGGGGGAGGCGGTTACTCTGGGGCCAACGTCCTGACTTTC
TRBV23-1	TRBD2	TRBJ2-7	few	CASGGRTSVSYEQYF	TGCGCCAGCGGAGGCAGGACTAGCGTTTCCTACGAGCAGTACTTC
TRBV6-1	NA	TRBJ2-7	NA	CASSEAVQNEQYF	TGTGCCAGCAGTGAAGCGGTTCAGAACGAGCAGTACTTC
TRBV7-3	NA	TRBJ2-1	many	CASSPRDAFNEQFF	TGTGCCAGCAGCCCCCGGGACGCATTCAATGAGCAGTTCTTC
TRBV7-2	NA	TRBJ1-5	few	CASSREEVQPQHF	TGTGCCAGCAGCCGAGAGGAGGTTCAGCCCCAGCATTTT
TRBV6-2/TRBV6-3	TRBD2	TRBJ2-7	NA	CASSYSMDVGGGEQYF	TGTGCCAGCAGTTACTCTATGGATGTTGGCGGGGGCGAGCAGTACTTC
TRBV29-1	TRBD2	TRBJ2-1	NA	CSVVGTSGSRLPQFF	TGCAGCGTTGTCGGGACTAGCGGGAGTCGACTACCACAGTTCTTC
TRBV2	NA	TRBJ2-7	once	CASRIQVGHEQYF	TGTGCCAGCAGGATACAGGTGGGCCACGAGCAGTACTTC
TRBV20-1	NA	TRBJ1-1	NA	CSAPGPVNTEAFF	TGCAGTGCTCCCGGACCGGTGAACACTGAAGCTTTCTTT
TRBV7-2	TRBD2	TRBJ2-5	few	CASHGLANSTGPQETQYF	TGTGCCAGCCACGGACTAGCTAACTCCACGGGGCCTCAAGAGACCCAGTACTTC
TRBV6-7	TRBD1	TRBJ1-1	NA	CASLQGQSTEAFF	TGTGCCAGCCTACAGGGGCAAAGCACTGAAGCTTTCTTT
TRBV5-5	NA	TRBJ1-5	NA	CASSLGRAPSQPQHF	TGTGCCAGCAGCTTGGGAAGGGCACCGAGTCAGCCCCAGCATTTT
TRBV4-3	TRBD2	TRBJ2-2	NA	CASSQDAGVGELFF	TGCGCCAGCAGCCAAGATGCGGGGGTCGGGGAGCTGTTTTTT
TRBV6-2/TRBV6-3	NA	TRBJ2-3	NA	CASHQLPGDTQYF	TGTGCCAGCCACCAGCTCCCTGGGGATACGCAGTATTTT
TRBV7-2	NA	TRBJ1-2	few	CASSQFYGYTF	TGTGCCAGCAGCCAATTCTATGGCTACACCTTC
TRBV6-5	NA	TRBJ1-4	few	CASSPGGGEPFF	TGTGCCAGCAGTCCCGGGGGTGGGGAACCGTTTTTT
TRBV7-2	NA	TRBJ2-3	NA	CASSLSPATDTQYF	TGTGCCAGCAGCTTAAGTCCGGCCACAGATACGCAGTATTTT
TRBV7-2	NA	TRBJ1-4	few	CASSSSGRGFATNEKLFF	TGTGCCAGCAGTTCTAGCGGACGGGGATTTGCAACTAATGAAAAACTGTTTTTT
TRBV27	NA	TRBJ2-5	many	CASSLRSEETQYF	TGTGCCAGCAGTTTAAGGTCAGAAGAGACCCAGTACTTC
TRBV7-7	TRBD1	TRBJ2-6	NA	CASGQGEANVLTF	TGTGCTAGCGGACAGGGCGAGGCCAACGTCCTGACTTTC
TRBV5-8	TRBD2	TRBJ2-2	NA	CASSLGLAANTGELFF	TGTGCCAGCAGCTTGGGACTAGCGGCGAACACCGGGGAGCTGTTTTTT
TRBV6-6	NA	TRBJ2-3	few	CASSSESTRADTQYF	TGTGCCAGCAGTTCCGAGTCAACTAGAGCAGATACGCAGTATTTT
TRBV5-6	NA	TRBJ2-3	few	CASSRDPDTQYF	TGTGCCAGCAGCCGGGACCCCGATACGCAGTATTTT
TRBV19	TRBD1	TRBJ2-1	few	CASSRTGDSYNEQFF	TGTGCCAGTAGTAGGACAGGGGACTCCTACAATGAGCAGTTCTTC
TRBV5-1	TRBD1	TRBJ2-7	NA	CASSLTGGGNEQYF	TGCGCCAGCAGCTTGACAGGGGGCGGGAACGAGCAGTACTTC
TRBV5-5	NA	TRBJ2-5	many	CASSLAGGRQETQYF	TGTGCCAGCAGCTTGGCGGGGGGCAGGCAAGAGACCCAGTACTTC
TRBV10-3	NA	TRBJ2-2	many	CAISVRRANTGELFF	TGTGCCATCAGTGTCCGCAGGGCCAACACCGGGGAGCTGTTTTTT
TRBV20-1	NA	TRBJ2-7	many	CSARVVGLSSYEQYF	TGCAGTGCTAGAGTAGTTGGATTAAGCTCCTACGAGCAGTACTTC
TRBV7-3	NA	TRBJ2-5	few	CASSSNTGRGETQYF	TGTGCCAGCAGCTCCAACACAGGGCGGGGAGAGACCCAGTACTTC
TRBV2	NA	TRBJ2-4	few	CASSSGTGLNIQYF	TGTGCCAGCAGTTCCGGGACGGGTTTAAACATTCAGTACTTC
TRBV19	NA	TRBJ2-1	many	CASSIYNGNEQFF	TGTGCCAGTAGTATTTATAACGGCAATGAGCAGTTCTTC
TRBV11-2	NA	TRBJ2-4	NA	CASSLDRLAKNIQYF	TGTGCCAGCAGCTTAGATCGGCTAGCCAAAAACATTCAGTACTTC
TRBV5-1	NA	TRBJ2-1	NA	CASSETGAANEQFF	TGCGCCAGCAGCGAGACAGGTGCGGCAAATGAGCAGTTCTTC
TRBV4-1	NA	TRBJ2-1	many	CASRGFFGDYNEQFF	TGCGCCAGCCGAGGGTTTTTCGGAGACTACAATGAGCAGTTCTTC
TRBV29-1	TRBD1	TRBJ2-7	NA	CSVAQGSYEQYF	TGCAGCGTTGCACAGGGGAGCTACGAGCAGTACTTC